These T cell receptor beta chains were read from a single sample in a study of identical twins. TCRdb redid the calling of the 5' RACE reads with MiXCR, one entry per CDR3 protein. This repertoire shows approximately 500,000 distinct CDR3 sequences, roughly 15% found once; its top ten account for roughly 0.46%. These data were likewise used in another study, on yellow fever vaccine responses in identical twins.

Sequenced sample: CD4+ T cells sorted from blood. Source of these receptors: a woman in her late teens or twenties in good health. The CDR3 runs from the conserved cysteine through the conserved F or W. A D gene is named only where the DNA matches it firmly. Clone size is shown for a subset of rows, as once, few, many or a class of expanded clone.

v_call	j_call	clone_size	d_call	cdr3_nt	cdr3_aa
TRBV6-1	TRBJ1-6	few	TRBD1	TGTGCCAGCAGAACAGACAGGGGGAAATATAATTCACCCCTCCACTTT	CASRTDRGKYNSPLHF
TRBV6-5	TRBJ1-2	few	-	TGTGCCAGCAGTTACACCCCGGGCCCTTCATATGGCTACACCTTC	CASSYTPGPSYGYTF
TRBV4-2	TRBJ2-3	many	-	TGTGCCAGCAGCCAAGATCTCAGGGGAGATACGCAGTATTTT	CASSQDLRGDTQYF
TRBV2	TRBJ2-1	few	TRBD1	TGTGCCAGCAGTGATCAGGGACAGGGGGCCAGTGAGCAGTTCTTC	CASSDQGQGASEQFF
TRBV11-2	TRBJ2-1	-	TRBD2	TGTGCCAGTTTGGTAGGGACTAGCGGGGGCTACAATGAGCAGTTCTTC	CASLVGTSGGYNEQFF
TRBV12-3/TRBV12-4	TRBJ1-6	once	-	TGTGCCAGCAGTTTAGGGGGGGGAAGGTCACCCCTCCACTTT	CASSLGGGRSPLHF
TRBV4-2	TRBJ2-2	few	TRBD2	TGTGCCAGCAGCCAAGAGATAGCGGGAGGGCCCGGGGAGCTGTTTTTT	CASSQEIAGGPGELFF
TRBV12-3/TRBV12-4	TRBJ2-1	few	TRBD1	TGTGCCAGCAGTCCCGGTGGACAGGGTCTCCATGAGCAGTTCTTC	CASSPGGQGLHEQFF
TRBV12-3/TRBV12-4	TRBJ2-7	few	-	TGTGCCAGCAGTGAACTAGTTAATCCCGAGCAGTACTTC	CASSELVNPEQYF
TRBV7-8	TRBJ2-7	many	-	TGTGCCAGCAGCTTAACAGAACTAGACGTCCACGAGCAGTACTTC	CASSLTELDVHEQYF
TRBV20-1	TRBJ1-1	many	-	TGCAGTGCTAGAGTTGGAGGGCAGGGGGAAGCTTTCTTT	CSARVGGQGEAFF
TRBV20-1	TRBJ2-7	few	TRBD2	TGCAGTGCTTGGACTAGCGGCTACGAGCAGTACTTC	CSAWTSGYEQYF
TRBV6-1	TRBJ1-1	-	-	TGTGCCAGCAGTGAAGCGACAGCGGGAAATACTGAAGCTTTCTTT	CASSEATAGNTEAFF
TRBV20-1	TRBJ2-1	-	TRBD2	TGCAGTGCTAGCGGACTAGCGGGAGGGATTGGGAATGAGCAGTTCTTC	CSASGLAGGIGNEQFF
TRBV11-2	TRBJ1-4	-	-	TGTGCCAGCAGCTTAGGGCCGGTAGCAACTAATGAAAAACTGTTTTTT	CASSLGPVATNEKLFF
TRBV12-3/TRBV12-4	TRBJ2-1	few	-	TGTGCCAGCACCACCTTTTTTGCCTCAAAGTCCGATGAGCAGTTCTTC	CASTTFFASKSDEQFF
TRBV27	TRBJ2-5	-	TRBD2	TGTGCCAGCAGTTCGAGGACTAGCGGGATAGGTGGGGAGACCCAGTACTTC	CASSSRTSGIGGETQYF
TRBV12-3/TRBV12-4	TRBJ2-7	few	-	TGTGCCAGCAGTTTAAATAGCGGCCCCTACGAGCAGTACTTC	CASSLNSGPYEQYF
TRBV7-2	TRBJ2-1	few	TRBD2	TGTGCCAGCAGCGTGGGACTAGCGAGCAATGAGCAGTTCTTC	CASSVGLASNEQFF
TRBV11-2	TRBJ2-1	-	TRBD2	TGTGCCAGCAGAAAATGGGGGACTAGCGGGTACAATGAGCAGTTCTTC	CASRKWGTSGYNEQFF
TRBV20-1	TRBJ2-2	few	TRBD2	TGCTGTGCTAGAGATCTGGCTAGCGGGGGGGCGAACACCGGGGAGCTGTTTTTT	CCARDLASGGANTGELFF
TRBV11-2	TRBJ2-1	-	TRBD2	TGTGCCAGCAGCGCGGGGTGGGGGGTGGCGGGAGGATACAATGAGCAGTTCTTC	CASSAGWGVAGGYNEQFF
TRBV10-3	TRBJ1-2	many	-	TGTGCCATCAGTGAGTCCCGGGAGCGATGGTTCTACACCTTC	CAISESRERWFYTF
TRBV7-8	TRBJ1-2	-	-	TGTGCCAGCAGCTTAAGGGGGGGCCCGGGCTATGGCTACACCTTC	CASSLRGGPGYGYTF
TRBV27	TRBJ2-7	-	TRBD2	TGTGCCAGCAGTCCGTACGGGACTAGCGGCTTCCACGAGCAGTACTTC	CASSPYGTSGFHEQYF
TRBV15	TRBJ1-2	-	-	TGTGCCACCAGCAGAGAGACAGTGATTAATGGCTACACCTTC	CATSRETVINGYTF
TRBV4-2	TRBJ2-5	once	-	TGTGCCAGCAGCAGAGTGGGGGGGCAAGGGGAGACCCAGTACTTC	CASSRVGGQGETQYF
TRBV27	TRBJ1-5	-	TRBD1	TGTGCCAGCAGTCTCACAACCCCGGGACAGGCCCTCAATCAGCCCCAGCATTTT	CASSLTTPGQALNQPQHF
TRBV9	TRBJ2-5	-	-	TGTGCCAGCAGCGTCCGAGACAGTGGATTGGAGACCCAGTACTTC	CASSVRDSGLETQYF
TRBV24-1	TRBJ1-3	few	-	TGTGCCACCGCCGACAGCTCTGGAAACACCATATATTTT	CATADSSGNTIYF
TRBV5-1	TRBJ2-1	few	-	TGCGCCAGCAGCTTGGTGGGAGTCAACAATGAGCAGTTCTTC	CASSLVGVNNEQFF
TRBV12-3/TRBV12-4	TRBJ1-6	few	-	TGTGCCAGCAGTTTATCGTCCAGGTTTTATTATAATTCACCCCTCCACTTT	CASSLSSRFYYNSPLHF
TRBV5-1	TRBJ2-3	many	-	TGCGCCAGCAGCTTGAACAGTCCCCGGGATACGCAGTATTTT	CASSLNSPRDTQYF
TRBV20-1	TRBJ1-2	few	TRBD1	TGCAGTGCTTGGACCGGGACAGGGAGATTCTATGGCTACACCTTC	CSAWTGTGRFYGYTF
TRBV12-3/TRBV12-4	TRBJ2-7	-	-	TGTGCCAGCAGTGGAATCGGGGGCTCGATTTCCTACGAGCAGTACTTC	CASSGIGGSISYEQYF
TRBV10-3	TRBJ1-1	few	TRBD1	TGTGCCGTCAACGACAGGGCGTACACTGAAGCTTTCTTT	CAVNDRAYTEAFF
TRBV2	TRBJ2-2	-	-	TGTGCCAGCAGGCCCACCGGGAGCTCCGGGGAGCTGGTTTTT	CASRPTGSSGELVF
TRBV28	TRBJ2-1	-	TRBD1	TGTGCCAGCAGTCGCACAGGGGGCTTAAGATCCTACAATGAGCAGTTCTTC	CASSRTGGLRSYNEQFF
TRBV12-3/TRBV12-4	TRBJ1-1	-	-	TGTGCCAGCAGTTTTTTAGGTCAACGGGCTTTCTTT	CASSFLGQRAFF
TRBV4-2	TRBJ2-3	few	TRBD2	TGTGCCAGCAGCCAACAGCGGGATCTAGGCACAGATACGCAGTATTTT	CASSQQRDLGTDTQYF
TRBV9	TRBJ2-2	-	-	TGTGCCAGCAGCGTAGGTGGACAGAACACCGGGGAGCTGTTTTTT	CASSVGGQNTGELFF
TRBV12-3/TRBV12-4	TRBJ1-3	few	TRBD1	TGTGCCAGCTTACCAGCACCGGGACAGGGGGGAAACACCATATATTTT	CASLPAPGQGGNTIYF
TRBV12-3/TRBV12-4	TRBJ2-2	few	-	TGTGCCAGCAGTTTTTCAACAGCCACCGGGGAGCTGTTTTTT	CASSFSTATGELFF
TRBV20-1	TRBJ2-5	-	TRBD2	TGCAGTGCTAGAGTTGGTAGCGGGTCCCAAGAGACCCAGTACTTC	CSARVGSGSQETQYF
TRBV11-2	TRBJ2-1	few	TRBD2	TGTGCCAGCAGCGCGAGGAGGGCGACTAGCGGGAAGAGCTCCTACAATGAGCAGTTCTTC	CASSARRATSGKSSYNEQFF
TRBV6-5	TRBJ1-2	-	-	TGTGCCAGCAGTTCGAGTCGGACGGCCGGTGGCTACACCTTC	CASSSSRTAGGYTF
TRBV7-9	TRBJ1-1	-	-	TGTGCCAGCAGCCAACCAAGCAACACTGAAGCTTTCTTT	CASSQPSNTEAFF
TRBV19	TRBJ2-5	-	-	TGTGCCAGTAGTATACAGGGGACCCAAGAGACCCAGTACTTC	CASSIQGTQETQYF
TRBV5-1	TRBJ1-1	-	TRBD1	TGCGCCAGCAGCCGGGACAGTCTAAGCTCCGTGAACACTGAAGCTTTCTTT	CASSRDSLSSVNTEAFF
TRBV19	TRBJ2-2	-	-	TGTGCCAGTAAGACCGGGACTCAAAACACCGGGGAGCTGTTTTTT	CASKTGTQNTGELFF
TRBV14	TRBJ2-4	once	TRBD2	TGTGCCAGCAGCCAAGAGGCTAGCGGGATCAAAAACATTCAGTACTTC	CASSQEASGIKNIQYF
TRBV5-1	TRBJ2-7	few	TRBD1	TGCGCCAGCAGCTTCCGGGACAGGGGAGGAGAGCAGTACTTC	CASSFRDRGGEQYF
TRBV29-1	TRBJ1-2	many	-	TGCAGCGTTGAAGTCCTCAGGAGATATGGCTACACCTTC	CSVEVLRRYGYTF
TRBV2	TRBJ2-1	few	TRBD2	TGTGCCAGCAGTGTGGGAACTAGCGGGAGTCCCTACAATGAGCAGTTCTTC	CASSVGTSGSPYNEQFF
TRBV5-1	TRBJ1-5	-	-	TGCGCCAGCAGCGAAGGGGGTGGTAATCAGCCCCAGCATTTT	CASSEGGGNQPQHF
TRBV3-1	TRBJ2-7	-	-	TGTGCCAGCAGCCAGGTGAACGGGGCCTACGAGCAGTACTTC	CASSQVNGAYEQYF
TRBV9	TRBJ2-1	-	-	TGTGCCAGCAGCGTAAGCAATACCTACAATGAGCAGTTCTTC	CASSVSNTYNEQFF
TRBV7-2	TRBJ2-3	-	TRBD2	TGTGCCAGCAGACTAGCGGGGGGCGTGGATACGCAGTATTTT	CASRLAGGVDTQYF
TRBV3-1	TRBJ2-7	few	TRBD2	TGTGCCAGCAGCCCCAGATTGAGCGGGGGGGATGACGAGCAGTACTTC	CASSPRLSGGDDEQYF
TRBV10-3	TRBJ1-1	few	TRBD1	TGTGCCATCAGCGAACAGGGGGCGAAGGACACTGAAGCTTTCTTT	CAISEQGAKDTEAFF